This TCR beta chain was observed in a study of blood T cell repertoires in COVID-19. The CDR3 has 14 residues. The V gene lost 3 bases and the J gene lost 6 bases, with 12 bases spanning the gap. CDR1 is SNHLY, CDR2 FYNNEI, per germline. In the authors' workflow: Reference gene primer amplification yielded estimated nucleated cell counts. Some clones are missing from TCRdb's copy, which holds only in-frame ones; the method was immunoSEQ multiplex PCR. The V and J calls and the clone size are those of that table, but D and trimming were determined from the DNA. The sample has fewer than 100,000 clones, more than 65% seen once; the top ten hold 8.5% to 14%.

The sample comprised peripheral blood. The receptor was derived from a middle-aged man with acute or convalescent COVID-19. This chain links TRBV2 with TRBJ1-5; the D gene is possibly TRBD1 (5 bases). In DNA form, the CDR3 reads TGTGCCAGCAGTGATCGGGGGGTGGGTCAGCCCCAGCATTTT. Encoded protein: CASSDRGVGQPQHF.